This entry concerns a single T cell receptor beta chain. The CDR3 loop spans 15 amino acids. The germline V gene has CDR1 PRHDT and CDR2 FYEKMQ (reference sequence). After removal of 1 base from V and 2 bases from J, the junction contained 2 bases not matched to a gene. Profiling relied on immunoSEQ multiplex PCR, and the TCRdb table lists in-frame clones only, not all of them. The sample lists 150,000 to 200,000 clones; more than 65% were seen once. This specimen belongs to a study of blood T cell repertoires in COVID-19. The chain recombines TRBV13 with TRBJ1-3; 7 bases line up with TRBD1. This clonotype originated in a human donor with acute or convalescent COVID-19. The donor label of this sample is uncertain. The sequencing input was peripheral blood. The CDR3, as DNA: TGTGCCAGCAGCTTAGCAGGGGGTCCTGGAAACACCATATATTTT. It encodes CASSLAGGPGNTIYF.